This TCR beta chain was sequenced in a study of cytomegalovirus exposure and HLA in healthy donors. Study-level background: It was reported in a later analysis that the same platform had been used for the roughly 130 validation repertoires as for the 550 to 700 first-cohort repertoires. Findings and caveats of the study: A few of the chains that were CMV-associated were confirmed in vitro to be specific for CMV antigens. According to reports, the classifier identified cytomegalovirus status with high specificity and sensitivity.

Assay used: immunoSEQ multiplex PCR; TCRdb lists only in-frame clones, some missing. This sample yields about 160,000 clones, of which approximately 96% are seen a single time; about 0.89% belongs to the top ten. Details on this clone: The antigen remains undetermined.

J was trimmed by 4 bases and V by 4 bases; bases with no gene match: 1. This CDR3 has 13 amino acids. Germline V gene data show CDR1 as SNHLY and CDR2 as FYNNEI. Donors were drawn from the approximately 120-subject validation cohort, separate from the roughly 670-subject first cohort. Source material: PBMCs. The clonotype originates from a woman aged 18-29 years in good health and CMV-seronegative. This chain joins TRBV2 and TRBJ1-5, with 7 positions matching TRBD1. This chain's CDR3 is CASSGTGNQPQHF. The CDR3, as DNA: TGTGCCAGCAGTGGGACAGGAAATCAGCCCCAGCATTTT.